This TCR beta chain emerged from a study of T cell responses to AZD1222 COVID-19 vaccine. As regards this clone: Antigen specificity is unknown.

Findings of the study overall: Variant regions that are unmutated are reportedly the target of nearly half of spike-specific TCRs. Repertoires were obtained only post-peak T cell response.

V lost 1 base and J 2 bases, leaving 12 bases between the germline ends. The germline V gene has CDR1 LGHNA and CDR2 YNFKEQ. The CDR3 totals 15 residues. Generated by immunoSEQ multiplex PCR, the TCRdb table keeps only in-frame clones and is missing some. The sample shows 120,000 to 150,000 clones, 80% to 95% of them seen only once. Pooled together were second doses at about 4 or about 12 weeks. The sequencing here drew on peripheral blood, taken 28 days after the second AZD1222 dose. The V gene is TRBV4-2, the J gene TRBJ2-7; D is ambiguous. This clonotype was obtained from an adult who received the AZD1222 COVID-19 vaccine. DNA for the CDR3: TGTGCCAGCAGCCAAGCGATCACACAAACCTACGAGCAGTACTTC. Residues: CASSQAITQTYEQYF.